A single sample is the source of the 7 T cell receptor beta chains below, sequenced in a study of cytomegalovirus exposure and HLA in healthy donors. It was with 60 Vbeta and 13 Jbeta primers that the PCR ran. TCRdb's copy holds only in-frame clones and misses some; the assay was immunoSEQ multiplex PCR. This table has about 150,000 clones, around nine tenths appearing once. The sequenced material came from PBMCs. The receptor source for this set is a woman aged 18-30 years in good health and CMV-seronegative.

The gene calls are TRBV18 and TRBJ2-1; TRBD2 is a possible D gene (6 bases). This CDR3 comprises 13 residues. Germline CDR1 KGHSH, CDR2 LQKENI. With 0 bases removed from V and 8 bases from J, the gap between germline ends came to 8 bases. The CDR3 protein is CASSPPGEDEQFF. In DNA, the CDR3 is TGTGCCAGCTCACCACCAGGGGAGGATGAGCAGTTCTTC.

The J gene is TRBJ2-3, the V gene TRBV5-1; 8 positions agree with TRBD1. CDR1 SGHRS and CDR2 YFSETQ come from the germline V gene. The CDR3 has 15 residues. V lost 1 base, J lost 2 bases, and 3 bases stayed unmatched. This CDR3 reads CASSLRTGTTDTQYF. Written as DNA, the CDR3 is TGCGCCAGCAGCTTGAGGACAGGGACCACAGATACGCAGTATTTT.

This clone was picked up one time. The chain links TRBV30 to TRBJ2-3; D not certain. There are 12 residues in the CDR3. Trimming took 5 bases from V and 0 from J, leaving 6 bases between them. CDR1 is GTSNPN, CDR2 SVGIG, per germline (reference sequence). In DNA, the CDR3 is TGTGCCTGGGTACTCAGCACAGATACGCAGTATTTT. As protein: CAWVLSTDTQYF.

The V gene is TRBV15, the J gene TRBJ1-3; D remains unclear. CDR3 length: 17 amino acids. CDR1 is LNHNV, CDR2 YYDKDF, per germline (reference sequence). Deletions cut 0 bases from V and 0 bases from J, with 12 bases between. The CDR3 region has the DNA TGTGCCACCAGCAGAGATTTTGAGCAGCGCTCTGGAAACACCATATATTTT. This codes for CATSRDFEQRSGNTIYF.

The chain uses TRBV4-1 and TRBJ2-5, with 12 nucleotides matching TRBD2. Germline CDR1 reads MGHRA; CDR2 reads YSYEKL. The CDR3 covers 17 residues. The junction had 9 bases not matched to a gene; V was cut back by 2 bases and J by 5 bases. The CDR3 reads CASSQPTSGRKRETQYF. CDR3 DNA sequence: TGCGCCAGCAGCCAACCTACTAGCGGGAGGAAGAGGGAGACCCAGTACTTC.

This chain uses TRBV4-1 with TRBJ2-3, with TRBD2 identical over 11 bases. The CDR3 length is 19 residues. CDR1 is MGHRA and CDR2 is YSYEKL in the germline V gene. J was trimmed by 4 bases and V by 0 bases; bases with no gene match: 12. Here the CDR3 reads CASSQEDSGGAYSPDTQYF. The CDR3 nucleotides read TGCGCCAGCAGCCAAGAAGATAGCGGGGGGGCCTATTCCCCAGATACGCAGTATTTT.

The V call is TRBV4-1, the J call TRBJ2-7; D is unclear. Germline assignment: CDR1 MGHRA and CDR2 YSYEKL. Trimming removed 1 base from V and 3 bases from J, with 13 bases in between. The CDR3 length is 15 residues. The CDR3 sequence is CASSQVGPERYEQYF. CDR3 nucleotide sequence: TGCGCCAGCAGCCAAGTCGGCCCTGAGCGCTACGAGCAGTACTTC.